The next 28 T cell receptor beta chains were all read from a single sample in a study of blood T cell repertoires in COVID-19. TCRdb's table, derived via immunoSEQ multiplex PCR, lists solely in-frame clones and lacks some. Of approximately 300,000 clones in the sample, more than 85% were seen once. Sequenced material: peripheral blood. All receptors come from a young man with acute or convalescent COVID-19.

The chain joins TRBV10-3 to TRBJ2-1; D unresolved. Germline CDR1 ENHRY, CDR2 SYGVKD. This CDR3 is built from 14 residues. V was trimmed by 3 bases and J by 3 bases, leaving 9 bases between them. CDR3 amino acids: CAISEGLGYNEQFF. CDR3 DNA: TGTGCCATCAGTGAAGGTCTAGGCTACAATGAGCAGTTCTTC.

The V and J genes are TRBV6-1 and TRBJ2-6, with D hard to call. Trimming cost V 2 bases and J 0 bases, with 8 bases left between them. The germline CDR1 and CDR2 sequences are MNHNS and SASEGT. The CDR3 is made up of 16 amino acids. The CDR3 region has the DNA TGTGCCAGCAGTGAAACCCACGGCTCTGGGGCCAACGTCCTGACTTTC. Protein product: CASSETHGSGANVLTF.

The CDR3 is CAWSVLGNTEAFF. In nucleotides, the CDR3 is TGTGCCTGGAGTGTACTAGGGAACACTGAAGCTTTCTTT. The rearrangement links TRBV30 to TRBJ1-1; no clear D gene. The CDR3 is 13 residues long. V lost 0 bases, J lost 1 base, and 6 bases lay in between. The V gene's germline CDR1 is GTSNPN and CDR2 SVGIG (reference sequence).

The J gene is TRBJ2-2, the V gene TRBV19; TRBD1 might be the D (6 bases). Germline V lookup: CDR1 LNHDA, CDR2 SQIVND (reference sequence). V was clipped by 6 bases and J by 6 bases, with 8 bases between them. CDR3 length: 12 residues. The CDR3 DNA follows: TGTGCCAGTAGGTGGGGGCCCGGGGAGCTGTTTTTT. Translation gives CASRWGPGELFF. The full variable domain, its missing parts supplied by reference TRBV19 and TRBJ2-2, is DGGITQSPKYLFRKEGQNVTLSCEQNLNHDAMYWYRQDPGQGLRLIYYSQIVNDFQKGDIAEGYSVSREKKESFPLTVTSAQKNPTAFYLCASRWGPGELFFGEGSRLTVL.

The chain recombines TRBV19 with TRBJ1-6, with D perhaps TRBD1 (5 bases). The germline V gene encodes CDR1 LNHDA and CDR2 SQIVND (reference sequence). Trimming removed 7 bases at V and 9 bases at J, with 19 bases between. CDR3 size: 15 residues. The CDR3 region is CASTPGLLGSSPLHF. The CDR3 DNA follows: TGTGCCAGTACCCCGGGACTCTTGGGCAGTTCACCCCTCCACTTT.

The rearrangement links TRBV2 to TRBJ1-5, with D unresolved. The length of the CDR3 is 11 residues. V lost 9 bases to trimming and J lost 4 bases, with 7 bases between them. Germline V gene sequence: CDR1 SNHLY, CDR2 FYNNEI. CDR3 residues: CASSKNQPQHF. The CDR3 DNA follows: TGTGCCAGTTCTAAAAATCAGCCCCAGCATTTT.

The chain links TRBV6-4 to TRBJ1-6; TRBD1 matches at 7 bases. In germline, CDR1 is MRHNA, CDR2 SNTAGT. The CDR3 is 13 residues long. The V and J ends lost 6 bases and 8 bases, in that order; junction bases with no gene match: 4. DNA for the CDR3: TGTGCCAGCAGGGGACAGCCTGATTCACCCCTCCACTTT. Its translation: CASRGQPDSPLHF.

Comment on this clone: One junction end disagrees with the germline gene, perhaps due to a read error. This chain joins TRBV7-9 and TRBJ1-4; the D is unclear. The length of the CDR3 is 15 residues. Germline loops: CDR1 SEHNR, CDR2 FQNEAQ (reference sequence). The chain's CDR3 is CASSLGGQLNEKLFF. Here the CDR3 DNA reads TGTGCCAGCAGTTTAGGAGGCCAGCTAAATGAAAAACTGTTTTTT.

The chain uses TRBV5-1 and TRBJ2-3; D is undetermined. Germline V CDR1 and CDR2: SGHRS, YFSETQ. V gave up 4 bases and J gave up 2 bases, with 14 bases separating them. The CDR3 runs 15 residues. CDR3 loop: CASSMQVVNTDTQYF. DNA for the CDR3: TGCGCCAGCAGCATGCAGGTTGTCAACACAGATACGCAGTATTTT.

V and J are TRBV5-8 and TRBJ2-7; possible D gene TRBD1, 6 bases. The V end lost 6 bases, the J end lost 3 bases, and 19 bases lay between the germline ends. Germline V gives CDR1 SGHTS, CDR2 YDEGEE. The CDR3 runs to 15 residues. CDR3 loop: CASTPGQLSNYEQYF. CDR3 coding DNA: TGTGCCAGCACCCCCGGACAGCTTTCAAACTACGAGCAGTACTTC.

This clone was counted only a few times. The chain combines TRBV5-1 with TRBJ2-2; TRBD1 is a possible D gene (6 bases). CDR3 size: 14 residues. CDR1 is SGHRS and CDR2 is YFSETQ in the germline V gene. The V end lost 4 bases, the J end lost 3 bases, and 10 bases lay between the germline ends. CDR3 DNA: TGCGCCAGCAGCATAGGACAGCACACCGGGGAGCTGTTTTTT. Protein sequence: CASSIGQHTGELFF.

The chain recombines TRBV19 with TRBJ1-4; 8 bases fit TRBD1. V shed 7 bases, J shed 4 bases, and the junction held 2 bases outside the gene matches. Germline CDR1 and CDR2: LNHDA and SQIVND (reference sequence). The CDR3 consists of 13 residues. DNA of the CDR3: TGTGCCAGTACCGGGACAGGTAATGAAAAACTGTTTTTT. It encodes CASTGTGNEKLFF.

DNA of the CDR3: TGTGCCAGCTCACTGGACAGCTATGGAAACACCATATATTTT. Amino acid sequence: CASSLDSYGNTIYF. The chain recombines TRBV18 with TRBJ1-3; tentatively, D is TRBD1 (6 bases). Per the germline V gene, CDR1 is KGHSH and CDR2 is LQKENI. Trimming removed 4 bases from V and 3 bases from J, with 10 bases in between. This CDR3 is 14 amino acids long.

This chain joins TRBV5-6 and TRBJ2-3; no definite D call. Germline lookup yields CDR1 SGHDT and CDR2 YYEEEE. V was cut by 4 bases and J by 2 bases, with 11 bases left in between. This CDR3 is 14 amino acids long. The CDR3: CASSPVSFTDTQYF. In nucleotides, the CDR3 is TGTGCCAGCAGCCCCGTGTCCTTCACAGATACGCAGTATTTT.

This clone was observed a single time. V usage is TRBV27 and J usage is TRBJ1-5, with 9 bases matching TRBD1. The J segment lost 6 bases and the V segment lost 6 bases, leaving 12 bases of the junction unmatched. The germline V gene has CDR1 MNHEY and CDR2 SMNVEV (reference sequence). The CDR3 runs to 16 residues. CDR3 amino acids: CASSPHTGGLGQPQHF. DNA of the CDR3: TGTGCCAGCAGCCCCCATACAGGGGGCCTCGGTCAGCCCCAGCATTTT.

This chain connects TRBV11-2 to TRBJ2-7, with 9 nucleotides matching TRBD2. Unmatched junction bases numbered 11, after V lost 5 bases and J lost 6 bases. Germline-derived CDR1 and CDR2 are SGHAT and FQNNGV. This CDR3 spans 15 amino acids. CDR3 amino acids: CASSESTSGFAEQYF. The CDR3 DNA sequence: TGTGCCAGCAGCGAATCGACTAGCGGATTCGCCGAGCAGTACTTC.

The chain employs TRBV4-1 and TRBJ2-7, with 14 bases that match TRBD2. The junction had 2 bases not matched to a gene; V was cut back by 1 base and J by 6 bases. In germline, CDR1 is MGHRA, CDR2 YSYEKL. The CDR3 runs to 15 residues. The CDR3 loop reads CASSQVGTSGSEQYF. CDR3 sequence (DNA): TGCGCCAGCAGCCAAGTTGGGACTAGCGGGAGCGAGCAGTACTTC.

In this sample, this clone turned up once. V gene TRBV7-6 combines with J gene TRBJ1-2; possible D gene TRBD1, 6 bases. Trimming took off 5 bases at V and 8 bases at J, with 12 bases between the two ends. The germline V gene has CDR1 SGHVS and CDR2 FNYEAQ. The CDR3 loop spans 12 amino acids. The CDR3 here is CASSAQGTGYTF. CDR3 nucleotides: TGTGCCAGCAGCGCACAGGGTACGGGCTACACCTTC.

The CDR3 DNA follows: TGTGCCACCAGCTCGACTGAGGAAGACTTTAATGAAAAACTGTTTTTT. It is translated as CATSSTEEDFNEKLFF. The chain uses TRBV15 and TRBJ1-4, with no clear D. The CDR3 has 16 amino acids. V gave up 5 bases and J gave up 4 bases, with 17 bases separating them. Germline V gene sequence: CDR1 LNHNV, CDR2 YYDKDF (reference sequence).

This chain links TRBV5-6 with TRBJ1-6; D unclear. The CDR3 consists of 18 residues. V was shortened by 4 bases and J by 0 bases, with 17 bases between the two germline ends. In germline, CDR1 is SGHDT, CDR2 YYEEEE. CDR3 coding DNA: TGTGCCAGCAGCGTGGAAGCGTTCGGGAGCTCCTATAATTCACCCCTCCACTTT. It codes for CASSVEAFGSSYNSPLHF.

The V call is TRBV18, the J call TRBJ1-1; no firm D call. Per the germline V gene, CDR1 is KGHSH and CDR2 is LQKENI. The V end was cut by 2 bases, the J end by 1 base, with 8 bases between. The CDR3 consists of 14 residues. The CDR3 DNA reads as TGTGCCAGCTCACCAGCATCCAGGAACACTGAAGCTTTCTTT. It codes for CASSPASRNTEAFF. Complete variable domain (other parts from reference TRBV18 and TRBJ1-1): NAGVMQNPRHLVRRRGQEARLRCSPMKGHSHVYWYRQLPEEGLKFMVYLQKENIIDESGMPKERFSAEFPKEGPSILRIQQVVRGDSAAYFCASSPASRNTEAFFGQGTRLTVV.

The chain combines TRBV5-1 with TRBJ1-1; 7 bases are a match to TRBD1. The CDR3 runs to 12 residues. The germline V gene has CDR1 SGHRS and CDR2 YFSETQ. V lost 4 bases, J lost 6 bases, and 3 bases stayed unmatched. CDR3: CASSAGQPEAFF. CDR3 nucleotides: TGCGCCAGCAGCGCGGGACAGCCTGAAGCTTTCTTT.

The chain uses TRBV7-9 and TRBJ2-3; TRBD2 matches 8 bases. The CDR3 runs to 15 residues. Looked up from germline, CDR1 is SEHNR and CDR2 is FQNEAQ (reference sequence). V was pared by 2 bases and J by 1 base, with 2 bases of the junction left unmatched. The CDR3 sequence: CASSLPGGGTDTQYF. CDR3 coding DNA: TGTGCCAGCAGCTTACCGGGGGGGGGCACAGATACGCAGTATTTT.

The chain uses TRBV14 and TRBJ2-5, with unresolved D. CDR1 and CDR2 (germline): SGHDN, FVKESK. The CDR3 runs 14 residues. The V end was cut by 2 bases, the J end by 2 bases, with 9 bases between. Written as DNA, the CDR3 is TGTGCCAGCAGCCAAAGCCGACATCAAGAGACCCAGTACTTC. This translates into CASSQSRHQETQYF.

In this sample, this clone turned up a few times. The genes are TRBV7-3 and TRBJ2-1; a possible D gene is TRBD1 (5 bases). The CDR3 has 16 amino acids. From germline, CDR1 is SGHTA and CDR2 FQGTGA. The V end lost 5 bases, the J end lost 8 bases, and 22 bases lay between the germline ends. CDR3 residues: CASSPTYQGSGDEQFF. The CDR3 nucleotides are TGTGCCAGCAGCCCGACTTACCAGGGTAGTGGCGATGAGCAGTTCTTC.

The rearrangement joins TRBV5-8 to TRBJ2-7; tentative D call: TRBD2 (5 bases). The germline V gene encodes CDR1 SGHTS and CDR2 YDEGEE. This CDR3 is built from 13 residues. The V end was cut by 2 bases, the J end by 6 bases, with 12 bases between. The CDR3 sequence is CASSFERRSEQYF. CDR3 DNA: TGTGCCAGCAGCTTCGAACGGAGGAGCGAGCAGTACTTC.

The chain's CDR3 is CASSYSGSSYGYTF. The CDR3 nucleotides read TGTGCCAGCAGTTACTCTGGCAGTTCCTATGGCTACACCTTC. The genes are TRBV6-6 and TRBJ1-2; D ambiguous. The CDR3 has 14 amino acids. Germline V CDR1 and CDR2: MNHNY, SVGAGI (reference sequence). V lost 0 bases and J lost 4, with 9 bases in between.

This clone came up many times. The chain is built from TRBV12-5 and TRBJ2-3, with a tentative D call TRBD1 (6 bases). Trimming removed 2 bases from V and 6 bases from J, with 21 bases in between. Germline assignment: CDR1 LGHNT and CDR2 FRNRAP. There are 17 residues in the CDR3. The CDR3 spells CASGLPPLPEGDDTQYF. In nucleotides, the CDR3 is TGTGCTAGTGGTTTGCCCCCTTTACCTGAGGGGGACGATACGCAGTATTTT. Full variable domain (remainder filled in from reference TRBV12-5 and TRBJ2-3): DARVTQTPRHKVTEMGQEVTMRCQPILGHNTVFWYRQTMMQGLELLAYFRNRAPLDDSGMPKDRFSAEMPDATLATLKIQPSEPRDSAVYFCASGLPPLPEGDDTQYFGPGTRLTVL.